This TCR beta chain was sequenced in a study of CD8 T cells in ankylosing spondylitis. As the method for making TCR beta libraries, quantitative 5'-RACE with molecular barcodes was used. MiXCR was run by TCRdb on the 5' RACE reads, yielding one entry per CDR3 protein. The sample holds about 440,000 distinct CDR3 sequences, roughly a sixth seen once. This clonotype was seen a few times. What it binds is unknown. The V gene's germline CDR1 is SEHNR and CDR2 FQNEAQ (reference sequence). The J segment lost 6 bases and the V segment lost 7 bases, leaving 9 bases of the junction unmatched. The CDR3 sequence is 16 residues long. Regarding the study as a whole: Ankylosing spondylitis blood seemed to carry a telltale TCR beta motif made of seven or eight highly homologous variants.

The sequence was obtained from a male donor with ankylosing spondylitis. The J gene is TRBJ2-1, the V gene TRBV7-9; TRBD2 matches 13 bases. What was sequenced was blood, either unsorted or a sorted T cell fraction (not recorded which). CDR3 nucleotides: TGTGCCAGCATAGAGGGGACTAGCGGGACCAGCAATGAGCAGTTCTTC. Translating it yields CASIEGTSGTSNEQFF.